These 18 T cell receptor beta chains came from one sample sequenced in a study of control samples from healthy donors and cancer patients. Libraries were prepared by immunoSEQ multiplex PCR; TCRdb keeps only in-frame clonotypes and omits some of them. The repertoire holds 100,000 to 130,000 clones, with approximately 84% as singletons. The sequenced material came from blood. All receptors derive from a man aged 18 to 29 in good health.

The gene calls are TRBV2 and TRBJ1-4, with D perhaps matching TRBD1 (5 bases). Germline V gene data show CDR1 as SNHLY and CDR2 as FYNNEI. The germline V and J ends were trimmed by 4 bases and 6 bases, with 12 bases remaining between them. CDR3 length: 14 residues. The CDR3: CASSVRQLHEKLFF. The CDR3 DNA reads TGTGCCAGCAGTGTAAGACAGCTCCATGAAAAACTGTTTTTT. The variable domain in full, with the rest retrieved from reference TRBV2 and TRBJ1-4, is EPEVTQTPSHQVTQMGQEVILRCVPISNHLYFYWYRQILGQKVEFLVSFYNNEISEKSEIFDDQFSVERPDGSNFTLKIRSTKLEDSAMYFCASSVRQLHEKLFFGSGTQLSVL.

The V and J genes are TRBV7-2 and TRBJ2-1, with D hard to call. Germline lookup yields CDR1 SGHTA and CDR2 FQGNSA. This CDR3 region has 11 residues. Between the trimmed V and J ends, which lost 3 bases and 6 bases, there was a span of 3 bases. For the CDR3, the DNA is TGTGCCAGCAGCTTGGGCAATGAGCAGTTCTTC. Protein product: CASSLGNEQFF.

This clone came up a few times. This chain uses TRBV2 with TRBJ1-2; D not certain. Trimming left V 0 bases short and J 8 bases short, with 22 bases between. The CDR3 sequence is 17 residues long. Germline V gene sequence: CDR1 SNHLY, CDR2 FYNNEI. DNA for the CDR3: TGTGCCAGCAGTGAAGCGCTATCGAGTCACCAAATGCTCGGCTACACCTTC. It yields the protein CASSEALSSHQMLGYTF.

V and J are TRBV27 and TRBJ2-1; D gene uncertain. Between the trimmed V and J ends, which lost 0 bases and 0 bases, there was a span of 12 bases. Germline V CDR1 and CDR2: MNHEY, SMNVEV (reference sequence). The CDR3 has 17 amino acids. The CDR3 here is CASSLSIGSGSYNEQFF. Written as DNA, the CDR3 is TGTGCCAGCAGTTTATCGATAGGCTCCGGCTCCTACAATGAGCAGTTCTTC.

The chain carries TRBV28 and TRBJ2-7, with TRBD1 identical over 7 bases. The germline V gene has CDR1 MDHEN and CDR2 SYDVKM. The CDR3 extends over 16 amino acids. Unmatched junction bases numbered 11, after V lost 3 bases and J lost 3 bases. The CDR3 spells CASSFDRQGHNYEQYF. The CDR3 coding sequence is TGTGCCAGCAGTTTCGATAGACAGGGTCATAACTACGAGCAGTACTTC.

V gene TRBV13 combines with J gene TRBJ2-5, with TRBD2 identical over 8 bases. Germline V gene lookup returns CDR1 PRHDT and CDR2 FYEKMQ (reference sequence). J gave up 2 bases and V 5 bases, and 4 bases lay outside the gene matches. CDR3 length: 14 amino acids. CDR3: CASSRSGGQETQYF. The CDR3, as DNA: TGTGCCAGCAGCCGGAGCGGGGGACAAGAGACCCAGTACTTC.

CDR3: CASSPNRAGGTTEAFF. In DNA form, the CDR3 reads TGTGCCAGCTCGCCTAATCGGGCAGGAGGTACGACTGAAGCTTTCTTT. The chain couples TRBV18 to TRBJ1-1; unclear D gene. The CDR3 runs 16 residues. V lost 6 bases, J lost 5 bases, and 22 bases lay in between. The germline V gene encodes CDR1 KGHSH and CDR2 LQKENI.

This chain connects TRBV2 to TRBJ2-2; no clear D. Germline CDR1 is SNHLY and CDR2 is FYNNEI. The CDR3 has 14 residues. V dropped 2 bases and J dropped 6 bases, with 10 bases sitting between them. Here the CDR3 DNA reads TGTGCCAGCAGTGAACTTTTGGGGTCCGGGGAGCTGTTTTTT. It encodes CASSELLGSGELFF.

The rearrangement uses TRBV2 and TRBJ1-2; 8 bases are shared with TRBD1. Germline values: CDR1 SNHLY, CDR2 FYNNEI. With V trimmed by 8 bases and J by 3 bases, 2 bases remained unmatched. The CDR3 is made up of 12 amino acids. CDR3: CASLQGDYGYTF. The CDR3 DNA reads TGTGCCAGCTTACAGGGGGACTATGGCTACACCTTC.

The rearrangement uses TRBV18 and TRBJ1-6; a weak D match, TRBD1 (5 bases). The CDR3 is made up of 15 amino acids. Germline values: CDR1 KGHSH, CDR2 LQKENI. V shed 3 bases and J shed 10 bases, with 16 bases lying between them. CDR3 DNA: TGTGCCAGCTCACCCGCGGGGCGAGGCGAGTCACCCCTCCACTTT. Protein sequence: CASSPAGRGESPLHF.

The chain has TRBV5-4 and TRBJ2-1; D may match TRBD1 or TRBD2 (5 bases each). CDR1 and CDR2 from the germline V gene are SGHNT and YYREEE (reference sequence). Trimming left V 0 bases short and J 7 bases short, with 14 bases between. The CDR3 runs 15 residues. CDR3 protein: CASSLVTGTGNEQFF. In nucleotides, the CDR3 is TGTGCCAGCAGCTTGGTCACTGGGACCGGGAATGAGCAGTTCTTC.

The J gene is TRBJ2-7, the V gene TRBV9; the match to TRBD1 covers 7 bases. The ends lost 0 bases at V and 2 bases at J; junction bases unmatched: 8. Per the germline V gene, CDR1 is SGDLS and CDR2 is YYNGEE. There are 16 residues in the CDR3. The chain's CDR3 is CASSVGGGQSPYEQYF. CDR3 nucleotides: TGTGCCAGCAGCGTAGGTGGGGGACAGAGCCCCTACGAGCAGTACTTC. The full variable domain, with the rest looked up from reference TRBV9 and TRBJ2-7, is DSGVTQTPKHLITATGQRVTLRCSPRSGDLSVYWYQQSLDQGLQFLIQYYNGEERAKGNILERFSAQQFPDLHSELNLSSLELGDSALYFCASSVGGGQSPYEQYFGPGTRLTVT.

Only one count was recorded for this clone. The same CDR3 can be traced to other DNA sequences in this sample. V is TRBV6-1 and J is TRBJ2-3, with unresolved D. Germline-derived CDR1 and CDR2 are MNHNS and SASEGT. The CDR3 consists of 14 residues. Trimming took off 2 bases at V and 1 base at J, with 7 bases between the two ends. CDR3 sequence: CASSEFPGTDTQYF. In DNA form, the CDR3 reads TGTGCCAGCAGTGAATTTCCAGGCACAGATACGCAGTATTTT.

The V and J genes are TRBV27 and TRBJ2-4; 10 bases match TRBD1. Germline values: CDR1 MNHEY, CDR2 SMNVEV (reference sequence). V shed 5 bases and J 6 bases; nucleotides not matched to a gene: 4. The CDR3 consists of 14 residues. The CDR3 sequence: CASSPRDRGNIQYF. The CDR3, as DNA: TGTGCCAGCAGTCCGAGGGACAGGGGAAACATTCAGTACTTC.

The CDR3 sequence: CASRPRQGGYTF. CDR3 sequence (DNA): TGTGCCAGCAGACCCAGACAGGGAGGCTACACCTTC. The chain is built from TRBV3-1 (or the pseudogene TRBV3-2) and TRBJ1-2, with 7 bases aligning to TRBD1. Germline assignment: CDR1 LGHDT and CDR2 YNNKEL (reference sequence). There are 12 residues in the CDR3. V lost 6 bases and J lost 8; bases outside the gene matches: 6.

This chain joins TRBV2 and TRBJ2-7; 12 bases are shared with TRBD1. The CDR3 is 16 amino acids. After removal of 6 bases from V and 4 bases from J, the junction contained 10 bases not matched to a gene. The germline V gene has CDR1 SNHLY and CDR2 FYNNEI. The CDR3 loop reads CASREVGTGGGYEQYF. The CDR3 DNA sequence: TGTGCCAGCAGAGAGGTTGGGACAGGGGGCGGGTACGAGCAGTACTTC. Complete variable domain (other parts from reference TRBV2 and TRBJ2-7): EPEVTQTPSHQVTQMGQEVILRCVPISNHLYFYWYRQILGQKVEFLVSFYNNEISEKSEIFDDQFSVERPDGSNFTLKIRSTKLEDSAMYFCASREVGTGGGYEQYFGPGTRLTVT.

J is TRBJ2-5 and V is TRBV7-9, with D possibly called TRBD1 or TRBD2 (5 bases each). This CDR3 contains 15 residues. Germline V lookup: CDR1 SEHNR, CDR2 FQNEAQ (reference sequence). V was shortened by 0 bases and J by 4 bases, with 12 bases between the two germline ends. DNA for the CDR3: TGTGCCAGCAGCTTAGCTGGGGGTAGTGGAGAGACCCAGTACTTC. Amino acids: CASSLAGGSGETQYF.

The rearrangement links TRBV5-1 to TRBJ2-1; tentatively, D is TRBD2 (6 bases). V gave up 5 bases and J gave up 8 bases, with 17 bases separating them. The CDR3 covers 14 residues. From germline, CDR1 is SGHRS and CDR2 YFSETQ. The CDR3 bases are TGCGCCAGCAGACGAGTTAAATCGGGAGATGAGCAGTTCTTC. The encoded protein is CASRRVKSGDEQFF.